This is a list of T cell receptor beta chains from one sample in a study of regulatory T cells in long-lasting Graves disease. TCRdb used MiXCR to reprocess the multiplex PCR reads, holding one entry per CDR3 protein. Found here are some 240,000 distinct CDR3 sequences, approximately 19% of them singletons; the top ten hold 12%. This sample was also put to use in a study of T cells in Graves' hyperthyroidism and ophthalmopathy.

This sample comprised peripheral blood mononuclear cells (PBMCs), obtained at new diagnosis, from a patient treated with antithyroid drugs. All receptors come from a woman aged 25 to 39 with Graves disease. CDR3s include the opening cysteine and the closing phenylalanine or tryptophan. D genes are given only for firm matches. Expanded clones get a size class; other rows say once, few or many, or leave the size out.

abundance: many; j_gene: TRBJ2-7; v_gene: TRBV28; d_gene: NA; CDR3aa: CASSFPRGPYEQYF; CDR3nt: TGTGCCAGCAGTTTTCCCAGGGGACCCTACGAGCAGTACTTC
abundance: NA; j_gene: TRBJ1-4; v_gene: TRBV4-1; d_gene: NA; CDR3aa: CASSQGQGPTNEKLFF; CDR3nt: TGCGCCAGCAGCCAGGGGCAAGGACCAACTAATGAAAAACTGTTTTTT
abundance: many; j_gene: TRBJ2-3; v_gene: TRBV10-3; d_gene: TRBD1; CDR3aa: CAISESQAGGPPDTQYF; CDR3nt: TGTGCCATCAGTGAATCCCAGGCAGGGGGCCCCCCAGATACGCAGTATTTT
abundance: many; j_gene: TRBJ1-2; v_gene: TRBV6-1; d_gene: NA; CDR3aa: CASKVPTGRGDGYTF; CDR3nt: TGTGCCAGCAAGGTCCCCACAGGGAGGGGGGATGGCTACACCTTC
abundance: many; j_gene: TRBJ1-4; v_gene: TRBV7-9; d_gene: TRBD1; CDR3aa: CASSRDRGREKLFF; CDR3nt: TGTGCCAGCAGCCGGGACAGGGGGCGTGAAAAACTGTTTTTT
abundance: many; j_gene: TRBJ1-1; v_gene: TRBV7-9; d_gene: NA; CDR3aa: CAPGGLNTEAFF; CDR3nt: TGTGCCCCGGGGGGCCTGAACACTGAAGCTTTCTTT
abundance: many; j_gene: TRBJ2-6; v_gene: TRBV19; d_gene: NA; CDR3aa: CASSLYPGQAYSGANVLTF; CDR3nt: TGTGCCAGTAGTCTATATCCGGGACAAGCTTACTCTGGGGCCAACGTCCTGACTTTC
abundance: many; j_gene: TRBJ1-1; v_gene: TRBV11-3; d_gene: TRBD1; CDR3aa: CASSLGDRVVANTEAFF; CDR3nt: TGTGCCAGCAGCTTAGGGGACAGGGTTGTGGCGAACACTGAAGCTTTCTTT
abundance: many; j_gene: TRBJ1-4; v_gene: TRBV28; d_gene: NA; CDR3aa: CASSFGVRGLANEKLFF; CDR3nt: TGTGCCAGCAGTTTCGGGGTGCGGGGTTTGGCTAATGAAAAACTGTTTTTT
abundance: many; j_gene: TRBJ1-5; v_gene: TRBV30; d_gene: TRBD1; CDR3aa: CAWSVGGGSQPQHF; CDR3nt: TGTGCCTGGAGTGTAGGAGGGGGCAGTCAGCCCCAGCATTTT
abundance: few; j_gene: TRBJ1-3; v_gene: TRBV5-5; d_gene: NA; CDR3aa: CASSLVGGLSGNTIYF; CDR3nt: TGTGCCAGCAGCTTGGTTGGGGGCCTCTCTGGAAACACCATATATTTT
abundance: many; j_gene: TRBJ2-1; v_gene: TRBV24-1; d_gene: TRBD2; CDR3aa: CATSDLNGGSTQFF; CDR3nt: TGTGCCACCAGTGATTTGAACGGGGGGTCTACTCAGTTCTTC
abundance: many; j_gene: TRBJ1-2; v_gene: TRBV30; d_gene: NA; CDR3aa: CACTREGDYGYTF; CDR3nt: TGTGCCTGTACCAGAGAGGGGGACTATGGCTACACCTTC
abundance: many; j_gene: TRBJ2-1; v_gene: TRBV2; d_gene: TRBD1; CDR3aa: CASSSTGGSYNEQFF; CDR3nt: TGTGCCAGCAGTTCCACAGGGGGCTCCTACAATGAGCAGTTCTTC
abundance: NA; j_gene: TRBJ2-1; v_gene: TRBV10-1; d_gene: TRBD1; CDR3aa: CANSDRGTGDNEQFF; CDR3nt: TGCGCCAACAGTGATAGGGGGACAGGGGACAATGAGCAGTTCTTC
abundance: few; j_gene: TRBJ2-3; v_gene: TRBV10-2; d_gene: TRBD2; CDR3aa: CASRWGLAGVGTDTQYF; CDR3nt: TGCGCCAGCCGGTGGGGACTAGCGGGAGTGGGCACAGATACGCAGTATTTT
abundance: NA; j_gene: TRBJ2-1; v_gene: TRBV5-1; d_gene: NA; CDR3aa: CASRAGNEQFF; CDR3nt: TGCGCCAGCAGGGCGGGGAATGAGCAGTTCTTC
abundance: NA; j_gene: TRBJ1-2; v_gene: TRBV30; d_gene: NA; CDR3aa: CAWSASGAGNGYTF; CDR3nt: TGTGCCTGGAGTGCGTCAGGAGCTGGTAATGGCTACACCTTC
abundance: many; j_gene: TRBJ2-1; v_gene: TRBV24-1; d_gene: TRBD2; CDR3aa: CATSDRRLAGGDNEQFF; CDR3nt: TGTGCCACCAGTGATCGACGACTAGCGGGAGGAGACAATGAGCAGTTCTTC
abundance: NA; j_gene: TRBJ1-2; v_gene: TRBV19; d_gene: NA; CDR3aa: CASSIDRGSNYGYTF; CDR3nt: TGTGCCAGTAGTATAGATCGGGGTTCTAACTATGGCTACACCTTC
abundance: NA; j_gene: TRBJ1-1; v_gene: TRBV28; d_gene: NA; CDR3aa: CASSLFNTEAFF; CDR3nt: TGTGCCAGCAGTTTGTTCAACACTGAAGCTTTCTTT
abundance: NA; j_gene: TRBJ1-1; v_gene: TRBV2; d_gene: NA; CDR3aa: CASSEGLWGGTEAFF; CDR3nt: TGTGCCAGCAGTGAAGGTCTTTGGGGTGGAACTGAAGCTTTCTTT
abundance: few; j_gene: TRBJ2-3; v_gene: TRBV30; d_gene: TRBD2; CDR3aa: CAWRLAGGPGAQYF; CDR3nt: TGTGCCTGGAGATTAGCGGGAGGGCCTGGGGCGCAGTATTTT
abundance: many; j_gene: TRBJ1-1; v_gene: TRBV28; d_gene: NA; CDR3aa: CASSVARGTFF; CDR3nt: NA
abundance: many; j_gene: TRBJ1-1; v_gene: TRBV28; d_gene: TRBD1; CDR3aa: CASILQGPNTEAFF; CDR3nt: TGTGCCAGCATCTTACAGGGGCCGAACACTGAAGCTTTCTTT